These 18 T cell receptor beta chains were all obtained from the same sample, sequenced in a study of cytomegalovirus exposure and HLA in healthy donors. PCR involved 60 Vbeta and 13 Jbeta primers. Clones were sequenced by immunoSEQ multiplex PCR, and TCRdb holds only the in-frame ones, with some missing. The sample gives about 140,000 clones, over 60% of which show up once; around 1.2% is in the top ten. Sequencing used PBMCs. These receptors came from a male donor in good health and CMV-seropositive.

The chain is built from TRBV19 and TRBJ1-3; D gene unclear. Germline lookup yields CDR1 LNHDA and CDR2 SQIVND (reference sequence). The CDR3 is 14 amino acids. The ends were cut back, 4 bases at V and 0 bases at J, with 7 bases in the middle. The CDR3 DNA is TGTGCCAGTAGTAACGCAGGCTCTGGAAACACCATATATTTT. Its translation is CASSNAGSGNTIYF.

This chain uses TRBV12-1 with TRBJ2-5; TRBD1, the table's D call, lacks a check against the DNA. TRBV12-1 is a pseudogene locus. The CDR3 is made up of 19 amino acids. The CDR3 nucleotides are TGTGCCAGCAGCTTCATAAAACAGGGTCAAAAAGACAACCAAGAGACCCAGTACTTC. Translating it yields CASSFIKQGQKDNQETQYF.

This chain connects TRBV7-9 to TRBJ2-1; 7 bases are a match to TRBD2. J lost 5 bases, V lost 8 bases, and 3 bases had no gene match. The CDR3 is 12 amino acids. CDR1 and CDR2 from the germline V gene are SEHNR and FQNEAQ (reference sequence). This CDR3 reads CASGLADNEQFF. The DNA for the CDR3 is TGTGCCAGCGGGCTAGCGGACAATGAGCAGTTCTTC.

The CDR3 DNA is TGTGCCAGCAGAAGAGAAGAATATGGCTACACCTTC. It translates to CASRREEYGYTF. This chain links TRBV28 with TRBJ1-2; the D is unclear. Germline lookup yields CDR1 MDHEN and CDR2 SYDVKM. CDR3 length: 12 amino acids. Deletions cut 6 bases from V and 5 bases from J, with 10 bases between.

This chain uses TRBV5-1 with TRBJ2-5, with 13 nucleotides matching TRBD2. Germline values: CDR1 SGHRS, CDR2 YFSETQ. The CDR3 consists of 19 residues. V shed 4 bases, J shed 7 bases, and the junction held 19 bases outside the gene matches. This chain's CDR3 is CASSPGPKTSGGPRGTQYF. The CDR3 nucleotides are TGCGCCAGCAGCCCTGGCCCCAAGACTAGCGGGGGGCCCCGGGGGACCCAGTACTTC.

The chain couples TRBV9 to TRBJ1-4, with 7 bases that match TRBD1. CDR1 and CDR2 (germline): SGDLS, YYNGEE. The V segment lost 0 bases and the J segment 4 bases; nucleotides outside the gene matches: 3. The CDR3 has 15 amino acids. CDR3 residues: CASSVGYRGNEKLFF. CDR3 nucleotide sequence: TGTGCCAGCAGCGTAGGGTACAGGGGTAATGAAAAACTGTTTTTT. Drawing the rest from reference TRBV9 and TRBJ1-4, the complete variable domain is DSGVTQTPKHLITATGQRVTLRCSPRSGDLSVYWYQQSLDQGLQFLIQYYNGEERAKGNILERFSAQQFPDLHSELNLSSLELGDSALYFCASSVGYRGNEKLFFGSGTQLSVL.

V gene TRBV18 combines with J gene TRBJ1-3; 8 positions agree with TRBD1. The ends lost 5 bases at V and 1 base at J; junction bases unmatched: 4. CDR1 and CDR2 (germline): KGHSH, LQKENI. The CDR3 has 15 residues. In nucleotides, the CDR3 is TGTGCCAGCTCAAGTACAGGGGGATCTGGAAACACCATATATTTT. Its protein is CASSSTGGSGNTIYF. Full variable domain (missing parts from reference TRBV18 and TRBJ1-3): NAGVMQNPRHLVRRRGQEARLRCSPMKGHSHVYWYRQLPEEGLKFMVYLQKENIIDESGMPKERFSAEFPKEGPSILRIQQVVRGDSAAYFCASSSTGGSGNTIYFGEGSWLTVV.

J is TRBJ2-1 and V is TRBV5-1; 11 nucleotides agree with TRBD2. With V trimmed by 4 bases and J by 4 bases, 7 bases remained unmatched. The germline V gene has CDR1 SGHRS and CDR2 YFSETQ. The CDR3 runs to 16 residues. The CDR3 DNA follows: TGCGCCAGCAGCCCCACTCTAGCGGGGGGATACAATGAGCAGTTCTTC. Translated, it gives CASSPTLAGGYNEQFF.

V is TRBV6-1 and J is TRBJ1-2, with D possibly matching TRBD1 (6 bases). The germline CDR1 and CDR2 sequences are MNHNS and SASEGT. V lost 5 bases and J 4 bases, leaving 8 bases between the germline ends. This CDR3 is built from 12 residues. The CDR3 sequence is CASSRTAYGYTF. CDR3 coding DNA: TGTGCCAGCAGTAGGACAGCCTATGGCTACACCTTC.

The V and J genes are TRBV2 and TRBJ2-5; 13 bases map to TRBD2. Germline V gives CDR1 SNHLY, CDR2 FYNNEI. The CDR3 has 15 residues. Trimming removed 5 bases from V and 3 bases from J; junction bases left unmatched: 3. CDR3 sequence (DNA): TGTGCCAGCAGTCCCGGGACTAGCGGGAAAGAGACCCAGTACTTC. The encoded protein is CASSPGTSGKETQYF.

The chain employs TRBV19 and TRBJ2-3; 10 bases map to TRBD2. This CDR3 is 16 amino acids long. CDR1 is LNHDA and CDR2 is SQIVND in the germline V gene (reference sequence). The V and J ends lost 3 bases and 6 bases, in that order; junction bases with no gene match: 9. For the CDR3, the DNA is TGTGCCAGTAGTATTCCGCTAGCGGGAGTCCCCGATACGCAGTATTTT. Translated, it gives CASSIPLAGVPDTQYF.

This chain uses TRBV6-5 with TRBJ1-2, with a possible D match to TRBD1 (6 bases). The V end lost 2 bases, the J end lost 8 bases, and 12 bases lay between the germline ends. Germline CDR1 reads MNHEY; CDR2 reads SVGAGI. The CDR3 spans 13 residues. The CDR3 DNA follows: TGTGCCAGCAGTTACGGTTATGACAGGGGCTACACCTTC. This codes for CASSYGYDRGYTF.

The chain has TRBV12-5 and TRBJ1-3, with D possibly being TRBD1 (5 bases). Germline loops: CDR1 LGHNT, CDR2 FRNRAP. The germline V and J ends were trimmed by 0 bases and 2 bases, with 8 bases remaining between them. The CDR3 is made up of 15 amino acids. In DNA, the CDR3 is TGTGCTAGTGGTTTGGTACCAGGGCCTGGAAACACCATATATTTT. Translated, it gives CASGLVPGPGNTIYF.

The V call is TRBV28, the J call TRBJ2-3; possible D gene TRBD2, 7 bases. The V and J ends lost 7 bases and 1 base respectively, with 18 bases between them. The CDR3 sequence is 16 residues long. Germline V lookup: CDR1 MDHEN, CDR2 SYDVKM. The CDR3 bases are TGTGCCAGCACCTTCCGGGGGGCGGTCGGCACAGATACGCAGTATTTT. Translated, it gives CASTFRGAVGTDTQYF.

The rearrangement links TRBV28 to TRBJ1-2; 10 positions agree with TRBD1. V trimming: 8 bases; J trimming: 0 bases; junction bases outside the gene matches: 6. The germline gives CDR1 MDHEN, CDR2 SYDVKM. The CDR3 runs 15 residues. The CDR3 bases are TGTGCCAGCCCGGGACAGGGGTCTACTAACTATGGCTACACCTTC. Protein sequence: CASPGQGSTNYGYTF.

This chain joins TRBV9 and TRBJ2-1; D perhaps matches TRBD1 (5 bases). Trimming cost V 0 bases and J 2 bases, with 6 bases left between them. Germline V gives CDR1 SGDLS, CDR2 YYNGEE. The CDR3 is 14 residues long. For the CDR3, the DNA is TGTGCCAGCAGCGTAGTAGGGGCCTACAATGAGCAGTTCTTC. It yields the protein CASSVVGAYNEQFF.

The chain uses TRBV5-1 and TRBJ2-3, with unresolved D. The germline V gene encodes CDR1 SGHRS and CDR2 YFSETQ. Trimming left V 2 bases short and J 0 bases short, with 7 bases between. CDR3 length equals 14 residues. CDR3 bases: TGCGCCAGCAGCTTTTCTTTGAGCACAGATACGCAGTATTTT. Its translation: CASSFSLSTDTQYF.

This clone occurred a few times. The chain links TRBV5-1 to TRBJ1-1; D call uncertain. Germline V gene data show CDR1 as SGHRS and CDR2 as YFSETQ. CDR3 length equals 13 residues. V lost 0 bases, J lost 1 base, and 4 bases lay in between. The CDR3, as DNA: TGCGCCAGCAGCTTGGGAGGGAACACTGAAGCTTTCTTT. Translating gives CASSLGGNTEAFF.